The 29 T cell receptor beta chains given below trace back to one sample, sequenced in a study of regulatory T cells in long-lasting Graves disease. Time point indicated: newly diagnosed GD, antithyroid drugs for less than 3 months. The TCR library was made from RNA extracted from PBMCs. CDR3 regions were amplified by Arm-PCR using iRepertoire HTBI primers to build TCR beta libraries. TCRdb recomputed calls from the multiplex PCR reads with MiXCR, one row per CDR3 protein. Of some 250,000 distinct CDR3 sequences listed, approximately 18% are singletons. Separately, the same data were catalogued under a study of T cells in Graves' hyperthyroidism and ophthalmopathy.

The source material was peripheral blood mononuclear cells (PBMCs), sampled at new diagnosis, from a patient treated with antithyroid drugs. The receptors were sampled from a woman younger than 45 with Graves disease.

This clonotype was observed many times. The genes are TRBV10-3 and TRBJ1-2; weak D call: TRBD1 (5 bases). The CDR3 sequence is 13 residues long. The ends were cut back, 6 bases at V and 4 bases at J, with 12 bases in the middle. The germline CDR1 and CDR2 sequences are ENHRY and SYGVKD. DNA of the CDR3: TGTGCCATCAGCACGACAGCTAGCTATGGCTACACCTTC. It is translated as CAISTTASYGYTF.

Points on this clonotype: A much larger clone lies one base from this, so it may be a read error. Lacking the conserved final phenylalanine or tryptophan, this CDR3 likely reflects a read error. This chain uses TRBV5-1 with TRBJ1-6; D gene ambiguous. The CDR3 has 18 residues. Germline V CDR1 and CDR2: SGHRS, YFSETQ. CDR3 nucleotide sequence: TGCGCCAGCAGCTTGGTTTCCCCGGCCCTTCTCTATGATTCACCCCTCCACTTG. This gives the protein CASSLVSPALLYDSPLHL.

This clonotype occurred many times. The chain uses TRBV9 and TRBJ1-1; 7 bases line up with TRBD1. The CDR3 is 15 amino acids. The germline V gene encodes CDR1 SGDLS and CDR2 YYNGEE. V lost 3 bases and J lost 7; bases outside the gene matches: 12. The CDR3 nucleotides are TGTGCCAGCAGCGCAGGGGTTGGGACAGTTAATGAAGCTTTCTTT. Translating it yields CASSAGVGTVNEAFF.

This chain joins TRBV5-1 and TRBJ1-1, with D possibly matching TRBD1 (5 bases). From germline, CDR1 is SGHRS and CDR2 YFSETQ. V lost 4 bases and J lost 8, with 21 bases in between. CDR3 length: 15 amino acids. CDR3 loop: CASSRLPGKGSEAFF. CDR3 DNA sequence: TGCGCCAGCAGCCGACTTCCCGGGAAGGGGTCCGAAGCTTTCTTT.

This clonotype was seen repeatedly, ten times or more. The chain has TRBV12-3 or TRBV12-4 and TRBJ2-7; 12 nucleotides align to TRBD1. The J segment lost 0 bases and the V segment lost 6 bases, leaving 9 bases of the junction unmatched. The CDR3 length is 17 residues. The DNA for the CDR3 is TGTGCCAGCAGCCCCGGTCGGGGACAGGGGGCCTCCTACGAGCAGTACTTC. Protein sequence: CASSPGRGQGASYEQYF.

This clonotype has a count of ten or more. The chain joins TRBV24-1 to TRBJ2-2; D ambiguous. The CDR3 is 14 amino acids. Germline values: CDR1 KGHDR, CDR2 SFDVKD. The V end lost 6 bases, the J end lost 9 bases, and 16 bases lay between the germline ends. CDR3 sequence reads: CATSNNSVSRELFF. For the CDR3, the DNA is TGTGCCACCAGTAACAACTCGGTTTCGCGGGAGCTGTTTTTT.

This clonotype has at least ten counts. This CDR3 reads CSARTAEKLFF. CDR3 DNA sequence: TGCAGTGCTAGAACGGCTGAAAAACTGTTTTTT. The chain carries TRBV20-1 and TRBJ1-4; D is uncertain. V was clipped by 2 bases and J by 7 bases, with 5 bases between them. The CDR3 runs to 11 residues. Germline values: CDR1 DFQATT, CDR2 SNEGSKA (reference sequence).

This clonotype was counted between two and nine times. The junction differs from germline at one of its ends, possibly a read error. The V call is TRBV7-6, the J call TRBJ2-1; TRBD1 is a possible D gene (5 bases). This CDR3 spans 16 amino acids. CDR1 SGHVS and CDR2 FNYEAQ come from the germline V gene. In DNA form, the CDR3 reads TGTGCCAGCAACTTAGTAGGGCCTCCCCCAGGGAATGAGCAGTTCTTC. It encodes CASNLVGPPPGNEQFF.

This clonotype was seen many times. CDR3 DNA sequence: TGTGCCAGCAGTTTTTCCCAAAGCAACTATGGCTACACCTTC. This sequence encodes CASSFSQSNYGYTF. V is TRBV27 and J is TRBJ1-2, with D hard to call. V was cut by 3 bases and J by 2 bases, with 10 bases left in between. The CDR3 extends over 14 amino acids. Germline CDR1 reads MNHEY; CDR2 reads SMNVEV (reference sequence).

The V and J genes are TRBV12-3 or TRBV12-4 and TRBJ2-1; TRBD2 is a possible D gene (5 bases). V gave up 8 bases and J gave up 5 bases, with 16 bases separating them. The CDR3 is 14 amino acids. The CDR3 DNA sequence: TGTGCCAGCCACCCCTCAGCGGTAGACAATGAGCAGTTCTTC. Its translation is CASHPSAVDNEQFF.

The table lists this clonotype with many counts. CDR3 amino acids: CASSRTTGNNQPQHF. The DNA for the CDR3 is TGTGCCAGCAGCCGAACGACAGGTAACAATCAGCCCCAGCATTTT. The rearrangement joins TRBV3-1 to TRBJ1-5, with a possible D match to TRBD1 (6 bases). Trimming left V 4 bases short and J 3 bases short, with 13 bases between. This CDR3 comprises 15 residues. Germline V CDR1 and CDR2: LGHDT, YNNKEL (reference sequence).

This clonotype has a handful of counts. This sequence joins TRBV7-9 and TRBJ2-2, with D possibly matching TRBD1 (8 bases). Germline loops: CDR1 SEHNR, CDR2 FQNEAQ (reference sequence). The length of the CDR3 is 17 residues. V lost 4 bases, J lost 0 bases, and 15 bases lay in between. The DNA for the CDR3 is TGTGCCAGCAGCTGGGGGGGACAGGCAACGAACACCGGGGAGCTGTTTTTT. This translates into CASSWGGQATNTGELFF.

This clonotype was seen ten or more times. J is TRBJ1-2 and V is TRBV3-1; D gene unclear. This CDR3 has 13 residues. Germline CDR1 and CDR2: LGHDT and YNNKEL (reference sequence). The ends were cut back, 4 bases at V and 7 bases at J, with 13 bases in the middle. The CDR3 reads CASSLSESSGYTF. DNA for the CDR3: TGTGCCAGCAGCCTATCGGAGAGCTCTGGCTACACCTTC.

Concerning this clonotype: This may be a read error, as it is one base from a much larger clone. As DNA, the CDR3 is TGTGCCAGCATCGGGACCGATTATGACTACACCTTC. It codes for CASIGTDYDYTF. V gene TRBV5-5 combines with J gene TRBJ1-2, with D perhaps matching TRBD1 (5 bases). Per the germline V gene, CDR1 is SGHKS and CDR2 is YYEKEE (reference sequence). The CDR3 consists of 12 residues.

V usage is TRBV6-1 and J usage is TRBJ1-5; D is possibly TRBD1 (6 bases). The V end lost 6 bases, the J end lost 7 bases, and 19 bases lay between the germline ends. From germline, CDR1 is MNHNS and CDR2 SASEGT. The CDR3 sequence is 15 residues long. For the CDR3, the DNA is TGTGCCAGCAGCCCCAGAACAGAGGGGGTCCAGCCCCAGCATTTT. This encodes CASSPRTEGVQPQHF.

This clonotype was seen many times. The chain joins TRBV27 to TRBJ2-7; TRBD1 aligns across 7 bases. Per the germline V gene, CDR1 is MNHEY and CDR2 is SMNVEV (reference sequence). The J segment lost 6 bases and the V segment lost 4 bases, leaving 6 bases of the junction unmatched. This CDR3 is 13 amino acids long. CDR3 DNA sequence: TGTGCCAGCAGTTCGACAGGGACCGGCGAGCAGTACTTC. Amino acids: CASSSTGTGEQYF.

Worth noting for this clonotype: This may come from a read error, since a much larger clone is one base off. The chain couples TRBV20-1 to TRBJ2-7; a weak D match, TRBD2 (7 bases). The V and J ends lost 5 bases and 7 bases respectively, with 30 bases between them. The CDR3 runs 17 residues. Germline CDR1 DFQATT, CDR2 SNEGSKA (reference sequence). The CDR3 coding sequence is TGCAGTGCTCCAGGCGGGAAGCTCGGGGGGCACTTCGGGGAGCAGTACTTC. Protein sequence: CSAPGGKLGGHFGEQYF.

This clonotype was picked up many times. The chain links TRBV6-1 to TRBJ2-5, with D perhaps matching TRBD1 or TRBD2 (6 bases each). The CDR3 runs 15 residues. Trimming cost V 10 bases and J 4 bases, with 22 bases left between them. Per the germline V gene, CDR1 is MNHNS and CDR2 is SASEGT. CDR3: CANTASGGPRETQYF. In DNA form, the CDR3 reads TGTGCCAACACCGCTTCCGGGGGCCCACGAGAGACCCAGTACTTC.

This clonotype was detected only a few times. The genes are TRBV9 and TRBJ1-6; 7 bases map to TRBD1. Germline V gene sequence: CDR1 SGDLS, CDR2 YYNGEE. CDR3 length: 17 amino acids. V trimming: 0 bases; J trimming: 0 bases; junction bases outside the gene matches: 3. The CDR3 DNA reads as TGTGCCAGCAGCGTAGGAGGGGGCGCCTCCTATAATTCACCCCTCCACTTT. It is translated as CASSVGGGASYNSPLHF.

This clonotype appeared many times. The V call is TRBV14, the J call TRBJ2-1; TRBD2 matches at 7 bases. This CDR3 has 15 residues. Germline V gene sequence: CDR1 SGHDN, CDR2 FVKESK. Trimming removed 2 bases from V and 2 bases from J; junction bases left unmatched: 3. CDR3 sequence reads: CASSQRGTTYNEQFF. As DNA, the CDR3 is TGTGCCAGCAGCCAAAGAGGGACTACCTACAATGAGCAGTTCTTC.

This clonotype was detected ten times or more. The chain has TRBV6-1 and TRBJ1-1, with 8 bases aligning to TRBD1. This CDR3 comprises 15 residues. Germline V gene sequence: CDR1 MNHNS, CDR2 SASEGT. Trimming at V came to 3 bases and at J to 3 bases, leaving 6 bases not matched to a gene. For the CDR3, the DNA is TGTGCCAGCAGTGACAGGGGGCGCTCGGACACTGAAGCTTTCTTT. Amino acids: CASSDRGRSDTEAFF.

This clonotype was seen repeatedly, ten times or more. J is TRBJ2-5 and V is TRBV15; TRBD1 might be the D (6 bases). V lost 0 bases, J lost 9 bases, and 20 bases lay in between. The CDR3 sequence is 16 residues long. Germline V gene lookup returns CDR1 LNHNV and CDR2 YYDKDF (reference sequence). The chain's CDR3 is CATSRDRVQGLGAQYF. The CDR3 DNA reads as TGTGCCACCAGCAGAGATCGGGTACAGGGTTTGGGGGCCCAGTACTTC.

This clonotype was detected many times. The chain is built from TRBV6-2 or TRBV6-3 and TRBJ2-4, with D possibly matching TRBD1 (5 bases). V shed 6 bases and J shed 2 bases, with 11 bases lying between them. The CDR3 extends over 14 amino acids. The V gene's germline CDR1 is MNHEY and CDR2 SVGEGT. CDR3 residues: CASRQVGTKNIQYF. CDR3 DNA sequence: TGTGCCAGCAGACAGGTGGGGACCAAAAACATTCAGTACTTC.

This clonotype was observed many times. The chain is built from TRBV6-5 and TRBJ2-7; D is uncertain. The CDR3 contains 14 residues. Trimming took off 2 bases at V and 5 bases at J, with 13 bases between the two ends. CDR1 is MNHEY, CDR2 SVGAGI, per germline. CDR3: CASSYGPSPHEQYF. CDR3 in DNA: TGTGCCAGCAGTTACGGACCTTCACCCCACGAGCAGTACTTC.

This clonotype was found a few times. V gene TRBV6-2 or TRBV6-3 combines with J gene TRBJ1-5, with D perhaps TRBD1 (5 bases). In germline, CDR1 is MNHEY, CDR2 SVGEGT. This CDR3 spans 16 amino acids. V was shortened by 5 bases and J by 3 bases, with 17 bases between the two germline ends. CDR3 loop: CASSTGSAGVNQPQHF. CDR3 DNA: TGTGCCAGCAGTACGGGATCAGCGGGGGTCAATCAGCCCCAGCATTTT.

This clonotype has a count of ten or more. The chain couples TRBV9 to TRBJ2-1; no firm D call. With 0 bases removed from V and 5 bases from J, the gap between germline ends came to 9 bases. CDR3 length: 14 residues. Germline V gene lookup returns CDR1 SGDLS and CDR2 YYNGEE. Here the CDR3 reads CASSVGVTNNEQFF. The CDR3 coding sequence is TGTGCCAGCAGCGTAGGAGTGACAAACAATGAGCAGTTCTTC.

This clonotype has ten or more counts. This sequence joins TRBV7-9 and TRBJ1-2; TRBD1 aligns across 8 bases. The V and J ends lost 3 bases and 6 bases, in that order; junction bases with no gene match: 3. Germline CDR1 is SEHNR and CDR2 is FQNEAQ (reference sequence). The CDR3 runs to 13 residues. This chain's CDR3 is CASSFDRGDGYTF. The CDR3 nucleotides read TGTGCCAGCAGCTTCGACAGGGGCGATGGCTACACCTTC.

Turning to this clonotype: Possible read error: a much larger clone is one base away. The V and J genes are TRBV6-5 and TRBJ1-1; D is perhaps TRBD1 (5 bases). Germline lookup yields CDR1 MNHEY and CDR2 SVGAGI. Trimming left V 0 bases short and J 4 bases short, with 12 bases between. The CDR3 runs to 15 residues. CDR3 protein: CASSYSGAGFTEAFF. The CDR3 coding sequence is TGTGCCAGCAGTTACTCTGGGGCGGGGTTCACTGAAGCTTTCTTT.

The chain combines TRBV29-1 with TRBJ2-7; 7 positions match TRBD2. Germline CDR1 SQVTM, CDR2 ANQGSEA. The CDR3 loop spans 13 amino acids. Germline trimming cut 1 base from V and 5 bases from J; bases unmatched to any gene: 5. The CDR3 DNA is TGCAGCGTTGAAGTGGGAGGGTTCCACGAGCAGTACTTC. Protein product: CSVEVGGFHEQYF.